These T cell receptor beta chains were read from a single sample in a study of blood T cells in healthy people across ages. Each CDR3 protein gets one entry after TCRdb re-called the 5' RACE reads with MiXCR. The profile shows around 790,000 distinct CDR3 sequences, under 55% of them singletons. The material sequenced was blood. These receptors were collected from a man aged 55 to 70 in good health. CDR3s include the opening cysteine and the closing phenylalanine or tryptophan. The D gene is left open where the match is weak. Not all rows give a size; the values are once, few, many and, for expanded clones, a class.

>many|TRBJ2-7|TRBD1|TRBV9
TGTGCCAGCAGCGTCCTATCCGACAGGGGGGTTTACGAGCAGTACTTC
CASSVLSDRGVYEQYF
>few|TRBJ2-1|NA|TRBV20-1
TGCAGTGCTAGAGATCATAAGGGTATACAGTTCTTC
CSARDHKGIQFF
>NA|TRBJ2-5|NA|TRBV15
TGTGCCACCAGCAGAGGGGAGGTTAAAGAGACCCAGTACTTC
CATSRGEVKETQYF
>NA|TRBJ2-3|NA|TRBV11-2
TGTGCCAGCAGCTCTGAGGAAGATACGCAGTATTTT
CASSSEEDTQYF
>few|TRBJ2-7|TRBD1|TRBV27
TGTGCCAGCAGTTTCGGGACAGGGGAAGGGTACGAGCAGTACTTC
CASSFGTGEGYEQYF
>NA|TRBJ2-7|NA|TRBV21-1
TGTGCCAGCAGCAAACGTGGGGATACCTACGGGCAGTACTTC
CASSKRGDTYGQYF
>NA|TRBJ2-1|TRBD2|TRBV10-1
TGCGCCAGCAGACCTAGCGGGGAAGGGAATGAGCAGTTCTTC
CASRPSGEGNEQFF
>NA|TRBJ2-3|NA|TRBV6-2/TRBV6-3
TGTGCCAGCAGTTGGGCGGGCACCAGCACAGATACGCAGTATTTT
CASSWAGTSTDTQYF
>NA|TRBJ1-1|NA|TRBV20-1
TGCATCGTCCGAGGACAAGCGAACACTGAAGCTTTCTTT
CIVRGQANTEAFF
>few|TRBJ2-7|NA|TRBV7-9
TGTGCCAGCAGCTACATCGGCGAGCAGTACTTC
CASSYIGEQYF
>few|TRBJ2-5|NA|TRBV20-1
TGCAGTGCTAGAGACCCCGCCCAAGAGACCCAGTACTTC
CSARDPAQETQYF
>many|TRBJ2-7|NA|TRBV7-9
TGTGCCAGCAGCCTTAACACACGAACCTACGAGCAGTACTTC
CASSLNTRTYEQYF
>NA|TRBJ2-1|NA|TRBV7-9
TGTGCCAGCAGCTTAGTGGGTAGTACGTTGGAGCAGTTCTTC
CASSLVGSTLEQFF
>few|TRBJ2-7|NA|TRBV9
TGTGCCAGCAGCGTAGACGGGGGCTACAACGAGCAGTACTTC
CASSVDGGYNEQYF
>once|TRBJ1-4|TRBD1|TRBV15
TGTGCCACCAGCAGAAAACCCCAACAGGGGGCGAATGAAAAACTGTTTTTT
CATSRKPQQGANEKLFF
>few|TRBJ2-3|NA|TRBV20-1
TGCAGTGCTAGAGGCCCACAGAGCAGCACAGATACGCAGTATTTT
CSARGPQSSTDTQYF
>few|TRBJ2-7|NA|TRBV10-3
TGTGCCATCAGTGATACGAATCGGGAGTCCTACGAGCAGTACTTC
CAISDTNRESYEQYF
>many|TRBJ2-2|NA|TRBV6-5
TGTGCCAGCAGTTACTCAACCACCGGGGAGCTGTTTTTT
CASSYSTTGELFF
>NA|TRBJ2-1|TRBD1|TRBV28
TGTGCCAGCAGTCCGGGACAGGCGAACTTCAATGAGCAGTTCTTC
CASSPGQANFNEQFF
>NA|TRBJ1-4|NA|TRBV28
TGTGCCAGCAGTTTAAATTCGGCGGGGGTGGAAGAAAAACTGTTTTTT
CASSLNSAGVEEKLFF
>NA|TRBJ2-5|TRBD1|TRBV15
TGTGCCACCAGCAGAGGGATACGGACAGGGTACCAAGAGACCCAGTACTTC
CATSRGIRTGYQETQYF
>few|TRBJ2-7|TRBD1|TRBV7-2
TGTGCCAGCAGCTACCGGGACAGGGGGGACGAGCAGTACTTC
CASSYRDRGDEQYF
>few|TRBJ1-6|TRBD1|TRBV20-1
TGCAGTGCTCCGAGAACAGGGGGCTCATCACCCCTCCACTTT
CSAPRTGGSSPLHF
>NA|TRBJ2-7|NA|TRBV10-3
TGTGCCATCGCTGGGATCACCTACGAGCAGTACTTC
CAIAGITYEQYF
>NA|TRBJ2-1|NA|TRBV4-3
TGCGCCAGCAGCCAAGATATGGTCTACAATGAGCAGTTCTTC
CASSQDMVYNEQFF
>many|TRBJ2-2|NA|TRBV29-1
TGCAGCGTTGTATGGGGGGCCGGGGAGCTGTTTTTT
CSVVWGAGELFF
>NA|TRBJ2-7|TRBD2|TRBV6-6
TGTGCCAGCAGTTATCGGGGGGGTTCCTACGAGCAGTACTTC
CASSYRGGSYEQYF
>NA|TRBJ2-7|TRBD2|TRBV7-2
TGTGCCAGCAGCGCCCATAGCGGGGGGGCCCTCGAGCAGTACTTC
CASSAHSGGALEQYF
>few|TRBJ2-1|TRBD1|TRBV12-3/TRBV12-4
TGTGCCAGCAGTTCACCCCCGGGACAGAAGCAGTTCTTC
CASSSPPGQKQFF
>NA|TRBJ2-5|TRBD2|TRBV15
TGTGCCACCAGCAGTGCTAGCGGGAACCAAGCGACCCAGTACTTC
CATSSASGNQATQYF
>NA|TRBJ1-4|NA|TRBV2
TGTGCCAGTGGCGGGAGGCGAGACACCCTTAATGAAAAACTGTTTTTT
CASGGRRDTLNEKLFF
>NA|TRBJ1-6|TRBD1|TRBV30
TGTGCCTGGAGTGGCGGGACAGCAGTAGGTTCACCCCTCCACTTT
CAWSGGTAVGSPLHF
>NA|TRBJ1-1|NA|TRBV12-5
TGTGCTAGTGGTCCCCCACCCGGGCGGGCTTTCTTT
CASGPPPGRAFF
>NA|TRBJ1-6|NA|TRBV27
TGTGCCAGCAGTAAAACCGGGTCTCCTAATTCACCCCTCCACTTT
CASSKTGSPNSPLHF